These 7 T cell receptor beta chains share one sample of origin, sequenced in a study of CD8 T cells in Susac syndrome. After extraction with the RNeasy kit, roughly 0.5 to 1 ug of the RNA was reverse transcribed using random hexamers. Each CDR3 protein gets one entry after TCRdb re-called the immunoSEQ multiplex PCR reads with MiXCR. The sample lists 71,000 or so distinct CDR3 sequences, just over 90% occurring once. Material: CD4+ T cells from PBMCs. These TCRs come from a human donor with Susac syndrome.

The V gene is TRBV11-3, the J gene TRBJ2-7; a weak D match, TRBD2 (6 bases). Trimming cost V 3 bases and J 3 bases, with 24 bases left between them. The CDR3 spans 18 residues. CDR1 is SGHNT and CDR2 is YENEEA in the germline V gene. CDR3 sequence: CASSFTRTLGGANYEQYF. CDR3 in DNA: TGTGCCAGCAGCTTTACGAGGACCCTCGGCGGGGCTAACTACGAGCAGTACTTC.

The rearrangement joins TRBV18 to TRBJ2-7; 7 positions agree with TRBD1. Germline V lookup: CDR1 KGHSH, CDR2 LQKENI. The V gene end was trimmed by 3 bases and the J gene end by 4 bases; junction bases not matched to a gene: 0. There are 12 residues in the CDR3. The CDR3 loop is CASSPGQYEQYF. The CDR3 DNA follows: TGTGCCAGCTCACCGGGACAGTACGAGCAGTACTTC.

This chain joins TRBV28 and TRBJ1-2, with D unclear. Trimming shortened V by 5 bases and J by 9 bases, and 16 bases separated the two germline ends. Looked up from germline, CDR1 is MDHEN and CDR2 is SYDVKM. CDR3 size: 13 residues. The CDR3 nucleotides read TGTGCCAGCAGTCCCCCGAACCTTGTGCGCTACACCTTC. Its protein product is CASSPPNLVRYTF.

The chain links TRBV18 to TRBJ1-3; 7 bases are shared with TRBD1. Losses at the gene ends were 0 bases for V and 3 bases for J; bases not matched to a gene: 5. Germline CDR1 is KGHSH and CDR2 is LQKENI. This CDR3 is 16 amino acids long. Written as DNA, the CDR3 is TGTGCCAGCTCACCACCGACAGGGACCATTGGAAACACCATATATTTT. This gives the protein CASSPPTGTIGNTIYF.

This chain's CDR3 is CASRSVLYEQYF. CDR3 nucleotides: TGTGCCAGCAGGTCGGTACTCTACGAGCAGTACTTC. The chain has TRBV6-2 or TRBV6-3 and TRBJ2-7; D is uncertain. In germline, CDR1 is MNHEY, CDR2 SVGEGT. The CDR3 totals 12 residues. Between the trimmed V and J ends, which lost 6 bases and 3 bases, there was a span of 9 bases.

This chain links TRBV29-1 with TRBJ1-1; 7 bases line up with TRBD1. Germline lookup yields CDR1 SQVTM and CDR2 ANQGSEA. The CDR3 sequence is 16 residues long. V was pared by 8 bases and J by 0 bases, with 15 bases of the junction left unmatched. The CDR3 here is CSSTRTGGRVNTEAFF. CDR3 sequence (DNA): TGCAGCTCAACCCGGACAGGAGGAAGGGTGAACACTGAAGCTTTCTTT.

The chain employs TRBV28 and TRBJ1-2, with a possible D match to TRBD1 (5 bases). Trimming shortened V by 3 bases and J by 4 bases, and 15 bases separated the two germline ends. Per the germline V gene, CDR1 is MDHEN and CDR2 is SYDVKM. The CDR3 is made up of 15 amino acids. The CDR3 region is CASSLSGAGGYGYTF. In nucleotides, the CDR3 is TGTGCCAGCAGTTTGTCCGGGGCCGGGGGCTATGGCTACACCTTC.